The TCR beta chain under discussion was sequenced for a study of molecular identifiers for immune sequencing clone quantification. Germline V gene sequence: CDR1 LGHNA, CDR2 YSLEER. The CDR3 is made up of 14 amino acids. V was cut by 0 bases and J by 2 bases, with 8 bases left in between. Previously reported methods and listed TCR primers produced the bulk TCR libraries. TCRdb used MiXCR to reprocess the PCR reads, holding one entry per CDR3 protein. This sample has over 600,000 distinct CDR3 sequences, with 20% found just once. This clonotype was picked up many times. Sequenced sample: naive CD8+ T cells from blood, with Jurkat cell RNA spiked in. Subset noted: FACS-sorted CD8+CD4-CCR7+CD45RA+ naive T cells. This clonotype originated in a human donor in good health. Some libraries in this study had Jurkat cell RNA spiked in. This chain uses TRBV4-3 with TRBJ2-7; no clear D. The CDR3 spells CASSQDRATYEQYF. The CDR3 bases are TGCGCCAGCAGCCAAGATCGGGCAACCTACGAGCAGTACTTC.